The TCR beta chain described here comes from a study of cytomegalovirus exposure and HLA in healthy donors. PCR involved 60 Vbeta and 13 Jbeta primers. Some clones are missing from TCRdb's copy, which holds only in-frame ones; the method was immunoSEQ multiplex PCR. The sample carries about 100,000 clones, roughly 85% recorded once. V was cut by 2 bases and J by 5 bases, with 12 bases left in between. Germline V lookup: CDR1 SGHTA, CDR2 FQGNSA. There are 15 residues in the CDR3. This clone was seen just once. The TCR originated in a man aged 25-40 years in good health and CMV-seronegative. The rearrangement links TRBV7-2 to TRBJ1-4; TRBD1 might be the D (5 bases). The source material was PBMCs. CDR3 DNA: TGTGCCAGCAGCTTACTTAGGGGTGAAAATGAAAAACTGTTTTTT. The encoded protein is CASSLLRGENEKLFF.